This T cell receptor (beta chain) was captured in a study of beta chain features in type 1 diabetes. Notes on the study in general: A closer apparent resemblance between naive, central memory and Treg TCRB repertoires was seen in patients than in healthy donors. Lower insertion and higher deletion counts appeared at VDJ junctions in type 1 diabetes patients.

Expressed TCRB transcripts were sequenced because the isolated RNA had all been reverse transcribed beforehand. An average of approximately 3.6 million reads was obtained for naive, central memory and regulatory T cell samples. Assay: immunoSEQ multiplex PCR; the TCRdb copy retains only in-frame clones and omits some. The repertoire includes hundreds of thousands of clones, roughly 13% of them detected once, and approximately 0.015% sits in the top ten. For this clone: The antigen remains unidentified.

Germline V lookup: CDR1 SQVTM, CDR2 ANQGSEA. The CDR3 runs to 12 residues. V lost 8 bases to trimming and J lost 5 bases, with 12 bases between them. The single heparinised draw taken from each donor contained approximately 120 mL of blood on average. The V call is TRBV29-1, the J call TRBJ2-2; tentative D call: TRBD1 (5 bases). The sample consisted of naive CD4+ T cells from blood. The clonotype originates from a man younger than 35 in good health. Written as DNA, the CDR3 is TGCAGCTTTAAAAGGGGAACCGGGGAGCTGTTTTTT. The encoded protein is CSFKRGTGELFF.